What follows are 22 T cell receptor beta chains derived from one specimen sequenced in a study of blood T cell repertoires in COVID-19. The assay was immunoSEQ multiplex PCR, and TCRdb's table has in-frame clones only and misses some. Among 220,000 or so clones listed, approximately 88% were seen once. The sequenced material came from peripheral blood. These receptors were taken from a man in his 60s who had recovered from COVID-19.

V gene TRBV6-2 or TRBV6-3 combines with J gene TRBJ2-6; TRBD1 aligns across 9 bases. This CDR3 has 17 amino acids. The V gene end was trimmed by 2 bases and the J gene end by 1 base; junction bases not matched to a gene: 3. CDR1 and CDR2 from the germline V gene are MNHEY and SVGEGT. CDR3: CASSYGQGRSGANVLTF. CDR3 DNA: TGTGCCAGCAGTTACGGACAGGGGAGGTCTGGGGCCAACGTCCTGACTTTC.

V and J are TRBV6-5 and TRBJ1-3, with D perhaps TRBD1 (6 bases). The germline V and J ends were trimmed by 8 bases and 4 bases, with 12 bases remaining between them. In germline, CDR1 is MNHEY, CDR2 SVGAGI. CDR3 size: 13 residues. The CDR3 loop is CASGRTAGNTIYF. The CDR3 nucleotides read TGTGCCAGCGGGCGGACAGCGGGAAACACCATATATTTT.

This rearrangement joins TRBV9 to TRBJ2-5; 8 nucleotides match TRBD1. V was pared by 0 bases and J by 5 bases, with 9 bases of the junction left unmatched. CDR3 length: 16 amino acids. CDR1 and CDR2 (germline): SGDLS, YYNGEE. The CDR3 coding sequence is TGTGCCAGCAGCGTAGACGGACAGGGCGGGTTGGAGACCCAGTACTTC. It specifies CASSVDGQGGLETQYF. The full variable domain, its missing parts supplied by reference TRBV9 and TRBJ2-5, is DSGVTQTPKHLITATGQRVTLRCSPRSGDLSVYWYQQSLDQGLQFLIQYYNGEERAKGNILERFSAQQFPDLHSELNLSSLELGDSALYFCASSVDGQGGLETQYFGPGTRLLVL.

The gene calls are TRBV6-6 and TRBJ2-1; a possible D gene is TRBD1 (6 bases). The CDR3 has 15 residues. Trimming took 6 bases from V and 7 from J, leaving 19 bases between them. Germline lookup yields CDR1 MNHNY and CDR2 SVGAGI (reference sequence). The CDR3 bases are TGTGCCAGCAGCCCGGCCGGGTGGGGGACAAATGAGCAGTTCTTC. This codes for CASSPAGWGTNEQFF.

The gene calls are TRBV5-1 and TRBJ2-6; 14 positions match TRBD2. J gave up 1 base and V 5 bases, and 2 bases lay outside the gene matches. CDR1 and CDR2 (germline): SGHRS, YFSETQ. The CDR3 totals 17 residues. The CDR3 protein is CASRGLAGVSGANVLTF. In nucleotides, the CDR3 is TGCGCCAGCAGGGGACTAGCGGGAGTATCTGGGGCCAACGTCCTGACTTTC.

This clone appeared a few times. V is TRBV9 and J is TRBJ1-6; 11 bases agree with TRBD1. Unmatched junction bases numbered 7, after V lost 4 bases and J lost 4 bases. The CDR3 is 17 residues long. Germline CDR1 reads SGDLS; CDR2 reads YYNGEE. This CDR3 reads CASSRGTGGFYNSPLHF. CDR3 sequence (DNA): TGTGCCAGCAGCCGTGGGACAGGGGGTTTTTATAATTCACCCCTCCACTTT.

This clone was recorded once. This rearrangement joins TRBV11-2 to TRBJ2-3, with TRBD2 matching 7 bases. The CDR3 contains 18 residues. With 5 bases clipped from V and 0 bases from J, the junction kept 14 bases outside the gene matches. Germline V CDR1 and CDR2: SGHAT, FQNNGV. The CDR3, as DNA: TGTGCCAGCAGCGGTCAAGAACTAGCGATACCGAGCACAGATACGCAGTATTTT. Translation gives CASSGQELAIPSTDTQYF.

The CDR3 DNA reads TGTGCCAGCAGTTACAGCAGGGGAACTGAAGCTTTCTTT. This encodes CASSYSRGTEAFF. This chain links TRBV6-5 with TRBJ1-1; D possibly corresponds to TRBD1 (6 bases). The CDR3 runs 13 residues. CDR1 is MNHEY and CDR2 is SVGAGI in the germline V gene. Trimming left V 2 bases short and J 5 bases short, with 9 bases between.

The chain employs TRBV7-2 and TRBJ1-1, with no clear D. The CDR3 runs 14 residues. Germline-derived CDR1 and CDR2 are SGHTA and FQGNSA. V lost 0 bases and J lost 5, with 10 bases in between. The CDR3 sequence is CASSLATGRTEAFF. The CDR3, as DNA: TGTGCCAGCAGCTTAGCGACGGGTCGGACTGAAGCTTTCTTT.

The chain has TRBV14 and TRBJ2-5; 13 nucleotides agree with TRBD2. The CDR3 extends over 15 amino acids. With 3 bases clipped from V and 5 bases from J, the junction kept 3 bases outside the gene matches. From germline, CDR1 is SGHDN and CDR2 FVKESK. This CDR3 reads CASSHRLAGGETQYF. The CDR3 DNA is TGTGCCAGCAGCCATCGACTAGCGGGAGGCGAGACCCAGTACTTC.

The chain has TRBV19 and TRBJ2-5; 12 bases agree with TRBD2. The CDR3 has 14 residues. The junction had 6 bases not matched to a gene; V was cut back by 5 bases and J by 8 bases. The V gene's germline CDR1 is LNHDA and CDR2 SQIVND (reference sequence). CDR3 sequence (DNA): TGTGCCAGTAGTGGGACTAGCGGGTTTGAAACCCAGTACTTC. This gives the protein CASSGTSGFETQYF.

The rearrangement links TRBV2 to TRBJ1-5, with 9 bases matching TRBD1. CDR1 and CDR2 from the germline V gene are SNHLY and FYNNEI. V lost 5 bases and J lost 4; bases outside the gene matches: 6. The CDR3 contains 15 residues. The CDR3 reads CASSRDRVRNQPQHF. The CDR3 coding sequence is TGTGCCAGCAGTCGGGACAGGGTCAGGAATCAGCCCCAGCATTTT.

The chain has TRBV19 and TRBJ1-5; weak D call: TRBD1 (5 bases). The CDR3 loop spans 15 amino acids. V was cut by 0 bases and J by 5 bases, with 11 bases left in between. The germline gives CDR1 LNHDA, CDR2 SQIVND (reference sequence). CDR3 sequence: CASSIEGRQYQPQHF. The CDR3, as DNA: TGTGCCAGTAGTATAGAGGGTAGACAGTATCAGCCCCAGCATTTT.

V gene TRBV3-1 (or the pseudogene TRBV3-2) combines with J gene TRBJ1-2; 7 bases are shared with TRBD1. Germline V CDR1 and CDR2: LGHDT, YNNKEL (reference sequence). With 1 base clipped from V and 5 bases from J, the junction kept 10 bases outside the gene matches. The CDR3 is 16 amino acids. The CDR3 sequence is CASSQGEWTGRYGYTF. The CDR3 DNA sequence: TGTGCCAGCAGCCAAGGAGAGTGGACAGGAAGGTATGGCTACACCTTC.

The rearrangement uses TRBV6-5 and TRBJ1-2; tentative D call: TRBD1 (5 bases). CDR3 length: 15 amino acids. Germline CDR1 reads MNHEY; CDR2 reads SVGAGI. V was trimmed by 2 bases and J by 6 bases, leaving 16 bases between them. For the CDR3, the DNA is TGTGCCAGCAGTTACAGCCGAGGGAGGGACGATGGCTACACCTTC. Translation gives CASSYSRGRDDGYTF.

Comment on this clone: The sample carries other DNA sequences with the same CDR3. This sequence joins TRBV19 and TRBJ1-4; 8 bases are a match to TRBD1. Losses at the gene ends were 6 bases for V and 8 bases for J; bases not matched to a gene: 11. Germline CDR1 LNHDA, CDR2 SQIVND (reference sequence). CDR3 size: 15 residues. CDR3 sequence reads: CASSPGQGADEKLFF. The CDR3 DNA is TGTGCCAGTAGCCCAGGACAGGGCGCCGACGAAAAACTGTTTTTT.

This clone occurred once. V gene TRBV9 combines with J gene TRBJ2-1; the match to TRBD2 covers 15 bases. Unmatched junction bases numbered 17, after V lost 3 bases and J lost 7 bases. The V gene's germline CDR1 is SGDLS and CDR2 YYNGEE. This CDR3 is built from 20 residues. Here the CDR3 DNA reads TGTGCCAGCAGCGCCTCGGGACTAGCGGGAGGTATTATTAAGGGAAATGAGCAGTTCTTC. This codes for CASSASGLAGGIIKGNEQFF.

The chain employs TRBV19 and TRBJ1-5, with D possibly being TRBD1 (6 bases). CDR1 and CDR2 (germline): LNHDA, SQIVND (reference sequence). Trimming left V 7 bases short and J 9 bases short, with 13 bases between. The CDR3 has 12 amino acids. CDR3 loop: CASNARGRPQHF. CDR3 nucleotides: TGTGCCAGTAACGCCAGGGGCAGGCCCCAGCATTTT.

The CDR3 spells CASSIDRGGAEAFF. The CDR3 nucleotides are TGTGCCAGTAGTATAGATCGGGGGGGTGCTGAAGCTTTCTTT. The V call is TRBV19, the J call TRBJ1-1; D may be TRBD1 (5 bases). V lost 0 bases and J lost 6, with 11 bases in between. This CDR3 comprises 14 residues. Germline V gene sequence: CDR1 LNHDA, CDR2 SQIVND (reference sequence). The full variable domain, its missing parts supplied by reference TRBV19 and TRBJ1-1, is DGGITQSPKYLFRKEGQNVTLSCEQNLNHDAMYWYRQDPGQGLRLIYYSQIVNDFQKGDIAEGYSVSREKKESFPLTVTSAQKNPTAFYLCASSIDRGGAEAFFGQGTRLTVV.

The chain has TRBV7-2 and TRBJ1-5; possibly TRBD1 for D (5 bases). Germline lookup yields CDR1 SGHTA and CDR2 FQGNSA. This CDR3 has 14 amino acids. The V end was cut by 4 bases, the J end by 6 bases, with 13 bases between. The CDR3 DNA reads as TGTGCCAGCAGCTCACAGGCTTTCGGTCAGCCCCAGCATTTT. This sequence encodes CASSSQAFGQPQHF.

CDR3 in DNA: TGTGCCAGCAGCCCTCCGGGGGAGGACCGCTATGGCTACACCTTC. Translation gives CASSPPGEDRYGYTF. This chain uses TRBV7-9 with TRBJ1-2, with D maybe TRBD1 (5 bases). This CDR3 is 15 amino acids long. V lost 5 bases and J 4 bases, leaving 17 bases between the germline ends. Germline loops: CDR1 SEHNR, CDR2 FQNEAQ (reference sequence).

This chain uses TRBV7-3 with TRBJ2-2, with 7 bases matching TRBD2. The CDR3 is 16 residues long. After removal of 0 bases from V and 0 bases from J, the junction contained 1 base not matched to a gene. CDR1 and CDR2 (germline): SGHTA, FQGTGA. CDR3 in DNA: TGTGCCAGCAGCTTAACTAGCGGGTCGAACACCGGGGAGCTGTTTTTT. The encoded protein is CASSLTSGSNTGELFF.